What follows are 3 T cell receptor beta chains derived from one specimen sequenced in a study of T cells in Graves' hyperthyroidism and ophthalmopathy. The TCR beta CDR3 regions underwent amplification using RNA transcripts as the source. TCR CDR3 underwent first-round RT-PCR with the HTBI primer set. TCRdb passed the multiplex PCR reads through MiXCR, listing each CDR3 protein once. The sample has about 510,000 distinct CDR3 sequences, 40% to 55% seen once. The sequencing input was peripheral blood or thyroid tissue (not recorded which). The origin of the receptors is an adult woman with Graves' disease, either hyperthyroidism or ophthalmopathy (not recorded which).

This clonotype was recorded at least ten times. The chain joins TRBV11-2 to TRBJ2-2; D is perhaps TRBD2 (5 bases). There are 15 residues in the CDR3. Trimming took 3 bases from V and 2 from J, leaving 10 bases between them. Germline V gene sequence: CDR1 SGHAT, CDR2 FQNNGV. DNA of the CDR3: TGTGCCAGCAGCTTCAGGAGGATAAACACCGGGGAGCTGTTTTTT. This encodes CASSFRRINTGELFF.

This chain connects TRBV5-1 to TRBJ2-5; D gene unclear. Per the germline V gene, CDR1 is SGHRS and CDR2 is YFSETQ. CDR3 length equals 12 residues. Trimming pared 5 bases from V and 5 bases from J, leaving 10 bases between. CDR3 sequence (DNA): TGCGCCAGCAGGGACCCATTGGAGACCCAGTACTTC. This gives the protein CASRDPLETQYF.

This clonotype has at least ten counts. This chain links TRBV9 with TRBJ2-2; tentative D call: TRBD2 (6 bases). The germline V gene encodes CDR1 SGDLS and CDR2 YYNGEE. V was trimmed by 0 bases and J by 6 bases, leaving 9 bases between them. This CDR3 has 14 residues. The CDR3 region has the DNA TGTGCCAGCAGCGTAGTAGGGGAGGCCGGGGAGCTGTTTTTT. It translates to CASSVVGEAGELFF.